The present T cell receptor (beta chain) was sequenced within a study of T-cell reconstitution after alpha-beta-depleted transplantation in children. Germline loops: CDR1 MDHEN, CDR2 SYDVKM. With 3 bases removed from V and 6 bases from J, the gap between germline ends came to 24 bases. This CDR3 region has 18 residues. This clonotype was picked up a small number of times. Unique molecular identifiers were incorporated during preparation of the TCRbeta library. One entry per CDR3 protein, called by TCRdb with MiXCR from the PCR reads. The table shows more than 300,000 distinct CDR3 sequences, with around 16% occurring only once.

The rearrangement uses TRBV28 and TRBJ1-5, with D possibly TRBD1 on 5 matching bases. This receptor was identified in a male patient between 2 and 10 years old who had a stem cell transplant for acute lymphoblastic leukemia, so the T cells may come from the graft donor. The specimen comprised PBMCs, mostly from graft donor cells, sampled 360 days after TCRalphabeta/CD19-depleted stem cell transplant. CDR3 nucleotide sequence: TGTGCCAGCAGTTTGCGGTTCTGGGGGAGGCAAATGGGTCAGCCCCAGCATTTT. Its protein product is CASSLRFWGRQMGQPQHF.